One and the same sample provided the 5 T cell receptor beta chains below, sequenced in a study of CD8+ T cells in alopecia areata. cDNA reverse transcribed from extracted RNA served as the sequencing template. Only in-frame clones appear in the TCRdb table, and some are missing; sequencing was by immunoSEQ multiplex PCR. The sample includes 150,000 to 200,000 clones, approximately 59% seen only once; the top ten take under 15%. The sample was CD4+ T cells sorted from blood, taken at week 0. The receptors shown here come from a human donor with alopecia areata.

This chain links TRBV23-1 with TRBJ1-6, with 8 bases lining up with TRBD1. TRBV23-1 carries the ORF label, with uncertain function. V lost 4 bases and J lost 8; bases outside the gene matches: 19. The CDR3 covers 19 residues. The CDR3 sequence: CASSLTPRQGISLDSPLHF. CDR3 DNA sequence: TGCGCCAGCAGTCTCACTCCTAGACAGGGGATTTCACTAGATTCACCCCTCCACTTT.

The chain carries TRBV6-1 and TRBJ1-6, with D possibly being TRBD1 (6 bases). The CDR3 covers 14 residues. Germline lookup yields CDR1 MNHNS and CDR2 SASEGT. Deletions cut 6 bases from V and 3 bases from J, with 9 bases between. The CDR3 DNA reads as TGTGCCAGCAGATCGGACAGCTATAATTCACCCCTCCACTTT. It is translated as CASRSDSYNSPLHF.

The CDR3 here is CASSLSPGGNGEAFF. The CDR3 DNA is TGCGCCAGCAGCTTAAGTCCGGGGGGTAATGGTGAAGCTTTCTTT. V gene TRBV5-1 combines with J gene TRBJ1-1, with a tentative D call TRBD1 (5 bases). This CDR3 comprises 15 residues. Germline-derived CDR1 and CDR2 are SGHRS and YFSETQ. V was pared by 2 bases and J by 7 bases, with 18 bases between.

V usage is TRBV5-1 and J usage is TRBJ1-4; 11 nucleotides match TRBD1. Unmatched junction bases numbered 4, after V lost 0 bases and J lost 6 bases. The CDR3 is 16 residues long. Germline V lookup: CDR1 SGHRS, CDR2 YFSETQ. CDR3 loop: CASSLVRGQGDEKLFF. DNA of the CDR3: TGCGCCAGCAGCTTGGTACGGGGACAGGGGGATGAAAAACTGTTTTTT.

The chain has TRBV7-9 and TRBJ2-3; perhaps D is TRBD1 or TRBD2 (5 bases each). CDR1 and CDR2 from the germline V gene are SEHNR and FQNEAQ (reference sequence). This CDR3 region has 17 residues. The V end lost 4 bases, the J end lost 3 bases, and 20 bases lay between the germline ends. CDR3 in DNA: TGTGCCAGCAGCTCAACCAGCGCTCGTTGGGGGACAGATACGCAGTATTTT. Protein sequence: CASSSTSARWGTDTQYF.